These T cell receptor beta chains were read from a single sample in a study of OX40 agonist ivuxolimab in advanced cancers. Repertoires were generated with immunoSEQ multiplex PCR, while TCRdb's copy carries only in-frame clones and drops some. The repertoire has about 39,000 clones, around nine tenths of them found once; the top ten carry under 25%. This specimen consisted of CD4+ or CD8+ T cells sorted from blood, obtained in a trial of the OX40 agonist ivuxolimab. These receptors originate from an adult with an advanced solid tumor such as melanoma, head and neck, liver or kidney cancer. Both conserved end residues are part of each CDR3. Fields, in order: CDR3 length, J gene, clone size, D gene, V gene, CDR3 protein, CDR3 DNA. The D gene is left open where the match is weak. Some rows have no size entry. The others give once, few or many, or a class for an expanded clone.

>15|TRBJ1-2|-|TRBD1|TRBV27
CASSVGQGAGYGYTF
TGTGCCAGCAGTGTTGGACAGGGGGCCGGGTATGGCTACACCTTC
>13|TRBJ2-5|once|TRBD1|TRBV7-3
CASSLGQGKTQYF
TGTGCCAGCAGCCTTGGACAGGGAAAGACCCAGTACTTC
>15|TRBJ1-3|-|-|TRBV28
CASRPFDSPGNTIYF
TGTGCCAGCAGACCGTTCGACAGTCCTGGAAACACCATATATTTT
>14|TRBJ2-7|-|-|TRBV5-1
CASSLNLGNVEQYF
TGCGCCAGCAGCTTGAACCTGGGAAATGTGGAGCAGTACTTC
>15|TRBJ2-5|-|-|TRBV9
CASSVDRDPQETQYF
TGTGCCAGCAGCGTAGACAGGGATCCCCAAGAGACCCAGTACTTC
>14|TRBJ2-7|-|-|TRBV5-1
CASSLVGVGYEQYF
TGCGCCAGCAGCTTGGTTGGGGTCGGGTACGAGCAGTACTTC
>16|TRBJ2-7|-|TRBD2|TRBV28
CASSLVRLAGVDEQYF
TGTGCCAGCAGTCTGGTCCGACTAGCGGGAGTGGACGAGCAGTACTTC
>14|TRBJ1-1|-|TRBD1|TRBV5-1
CASSLNRGLTEAFF
TGCGCCAGCAGCTTAAACAGGGGGCTTACTGAAGCTTTCTTT
>13|TRBJ1-5|-|-|TRBV27
CASGRGGYQPQHF
TGTGCCAGCGGACGGGGCGGGTATCAGCCCCAGCATTTT
>11|TRBJ2-1|-|-|TRBV29-1
CSVDTYNEQFF
TGCAGCGTTGATACATACAATGAGCAGTTCTTC
>17|TRBJ2-1|-|TRBD2|TRBV4-1
CASSQDHSGRADNEQFF
TGCGCCAGCAGCCAAGATCATAGCGGGAGGGCCGACAATGAGCAGTTCTTC
>15|TRBJ1-1|medium-sized|-|TRBV6-5
CASSLTRGLGTEAFF
TGTGCCAGCAGTCTCACCAGGGGATTAGGGACTGAAGCTTTCTTT
>16|TRBJ1-2|-|-|TRBV9
CASSGVTGRSDYGYTF
TGTGCCAGCAGCGGGGTAACAGGGCGCTCCGACTATGGCTACACCTTC
>17|TRBJ2-7|-|TRBD1|TRBV28
CASSLVTGTGNHYEQYF
TGTGCCAGCAGTCTAGTTACCGGGACAGGGAACCACTACGAGCAGTACTTC
>12|TRBJ2-7|-|-|TRBV9
CASSVDDYEQYF
TGTGCCAGCAGCGTAGATGACTACGAGCAGTACTTC
>19|TRBJ1-1|-|-|TRBV5-8
CANDRLEAGDLVTYTEAFF
TGTGCCAACGACCGGCTAGAAGCGGGGGATCTTGTTACCTACACTGAAGCTTTCTTT
>13|TRBJ2-7|-|-|TRBV29-1
CSAESDALGEQYF
TGCAGCGCTGAAAGTGACGCCCTGGGCGAGCAGTACTTC
>15|TRBJ2-7|-|-|TRBV4-1
CASSQVGGLGREQYF
TGCGCCAGCAGCCAAGTGGGTGGCCTCGGGCGCGAGCAGTACTTC
>14|TRBJ2-1|once|TRBD2|TRBV19
CASSTSGTYNEQFF
TGTGCCAGTAGTACTAGCGGGACTTACAATGAGCAGTTCTTC
>16|TRBJ2-7|-|-|TRBV4-1
CASSQDRVEFAYEQYF
TGCGCCAGCAGCCAAGATCGGGTTGAGTTTGCCTACGAGCAGTACTTC
>15|TRBJ2-1|-|TRBD2|TRBV11-2
CASSRTSGRANEQFF
TGTGCCAGCAGCCGGACTAGCGGGAGGGCCAATGAGCAGTTCTTC
>14|TRBJ2-7|-|-|TRBV28
CASSLGSSSYEQYF
TGTGCCAGCAGTTTGGGCAGTAGCTCCTACGAGCAGTACTTC
>11|TRBJ2-3|-|-|TRBV27
CASSVSDTQYF
TGTGCCAGCAGTGTTTCAGATACGCAGTATTTT
>14|TRBJ1-4|-|-|TRBV11-2
CASSSSFGGTGLTF
TGTGCCAGCAGCTCTTCCTTCGGCGGAACAGGTTTGACCTTT
>14|TRBJ2-2|-|-|TRBV2
CASSTRDSTGELFF
TGTGCCAGCAGTACCCGGGACTCCACCGGGGAGCTGTTTTTT
>18|TRBJ2-6|-|-|TRBV27
CASSLSGGAYSGANVLTF
TGTGCCAGCAGTTTATCAGGGGGGGCCTACTCTGGGGCCAACGTCCTGACTTTC
>15|TRBJ2-4|-|TRBD2|TRBV7-9
CASRLAGLAKNIQYF
TGTGCCAGCAGGCTAGCGGGACTCGCCAAAAACATTCAGTACTTC
>17|TRBJ2-3|-|TRBD2|TRBV28
CASRPRRLADYTDTQYF
TGTGCCAGCAGACCCCGCCGACTAGCGGATTACACAGATACGCAGTATTTT
>11|TRBJ2-1|-|-|TRBV4-2
CASSQDQGQFF
TGTGCCAGCAGCCAAGATCAGGGACAGTTCTTC
>13|TRBJ2-2|once|-|TRBV7-9
CASSLGGAGELFF
TGTGCCAGCAGCTTAGGGGGCGCCGGGGAGCTGTTTTTT
>15|TRBJ2-7|-|TRBD1|TRBV15
CATSRVGTGTYEQYF
TGTGCCACCAGCAGAGTGGGGACAGGGACCTACGAGCAGTACTTC
>16|TRBJ1-1|-|-|TRBV27
CASSPPLRQQNTEAFF
TGTGCCAGCAGTCCCCCACTCAGGCAACAGAACACTGAAGCTTTCTTT
>18|TRBJ2-2|-|TRBD2|TRBV27
CASSLSIMLAGSDGELFF
TGTGCCAGCAGTTTATCGATAATGCTAGCGGGAAGCGACGGGGAGCTGTTTTTT